This T cell receptor (beta chain) is drawn from a study of blood T cell repertoires in COVID-19 (dated by TCRdb to about 2020). As for the study more broadly: Samples from collaborators originated in the United States, Italy and Spain and spanned both the acute and convalescent phases of COVID-19. Samples came from the ongoing ImmuneRACE study (first 160 participants) plus 1,254 subjects from 6 global collaborators. Where available, HLA class I and class II types were obtained from metadata supplied by the sample provider rather than from assay-based typing. A freely available public database, intended as a resource for researchers studying the immune response to SARS-CoV-2, is where the repertoires were released. Nearly every sample came with metadata listing a de-identified subject ID, COVID-19 status, age in years and sex. Subjects who had been exposed to COVID-19, were actively infected with it, or had recovered from it provided the deeply sampled blood TCRbeta repertoires that made up the dataset. The prospective study material was composed of cDNA or gDNA derived from T cells, B-cell-depleted T cells, or PBMCs.

Reading the germline V gene (reference sequence) gives CDR1 SEHNR and CDR2 FQNEAQ. The trim is 0 bases for V and 1 base for J, with a gap of 10 bases between the germline ends. There are 15 amino acids in the CDR3, from cysteine to phenylalanine inclusive. Only CDR3 DNA is held: 45 bases, read in frame from base 1. A remark on this clone: The antigen this receptor binds is unknown. No base-level quality is on record; no much larger clone is a single base apart.

TCRbeta CDR3 regions were amplified from genomic DNA using the immunoSEQ Assay, a bias-controlled multiplex PCR. Concerning the study's data processing: The number of nucleated cells in each sample was estimated from the amplification of reference gene primers within the assay. To quantify the absolute abundance of each unique TCRbeta CDR3 rearrangement, sequence reads were collapsed and filtered. Productive Simpson clonality was computed per sample as the square root of Simpson's diversity index over productive rearrangements. Imported from immuneACCESS, the table was reduced by TCRdb to in-frame sequences with V and J called. These copies leave out some clones; in studies compared against another copy, an unresolved V gene accounts for under half, and the cause of the remainder is not known. V and J calls plus clone size are reproduced from that table; the DNA served to infer D and trimming. The sample yields 300,000 or so clones; around 90% were counted once. The ten top clones hold 1.3% of the sample.

The collaborating institutions used their own protocols to collect whole blood in K2EDTA tubes. For TCRbeta analysis, collaborators shipped samples in one of three forms: frozen whole blood, isolated PBMCs, or DNA extracted from either of those sample types. Summary of the overall study and its limitations: The quantity of clinical and demographic metadata differed by source and by participant and was supplied without curation.

The origin of this receptor is a man in his 70s with acute or convalescent COVID-19. The sequenced sample consisted of peripheral blood. Here the chain combines TRBV7-9 and TRBJ2-7; the D region possibly corresponds to TRBD2 (5 bases align). The bases read TGTGCCAGCAGCTTAGCGTGGACTGGATCCTACGAGCAGTACTTC. Its protein reads: CASSLAWTGSYEQYF. Reference TRBV7-9 and TRBJ2-7 proteins supply the regions before and after the CDR3; the full variable domain is: DTGVSQNPRHKITKRGQNVTFRCDPISEHNRLYWYRQTLGQGPEFLTYFQNEAQLEKSRLLSDRFSAERPKGSFSTLEIQRTEQGDSAMYLCASSLAWTGSYEQYFGPGTRLTVT.